These 20 T cell receptor beta chains were sequenced from one sample in a study of regulatory T cells in long-lasting Graves disease. TCR beta libraries were built with iRepertoire HTBI primers and Arm-PCR of CDR3 regions. TCRdb independently ran MiXCR on the multiplex PCR reads; one entry per CDR3 protein. The sample has about 400,000 distinct CDR3 sequences, 20% seen once. Stated time point: persistent/refractory GD, antithyroid drugs over 5 years with positive TRAb. Extracted PBMC RNA gave rise to the TCR library. Here the sequenced sample was peripheral blood mononuclear cells (PBMCs), taken when the disease was refractory, from a patient treated with antithyroid drugs. The receptors were sampled from a female donor with Graves disease.

This clonotype was seen a handful of times. The rearrangement joins TRBV11-2 to TRBJ2-3, with TRBD2 matching over 8 bases. The junction had 5 bases not matched to a gene; V was cut back by 2 bases and J by 4 bases. Germline assignment: CDR1 SGHAT and CDR2 FQNNGV. The CDR3 has 15 amino acids. DNA of the CDR3: TGTGCCAGCAGCTTAAGCGGGAGAGCCGCAGATACGCAGTATTTT. The encoded protein is CASSLSGRAADTQYF.

This clonotype was detected many times. The chain joins TRBV7-8 to TRBJ2-7, with TRBD1 identical over 8 bases. Germline V gene lookup returns CDR1 SGHVS and CDR2 FQNEAQ. This CDR3 comprises 15 residues. Trimming took 1 base from V and 6 from J; bases not matched to a gene: 8. The CDR3 DNA follows: TGTGCCAGCAGCTTAGAGACGGACAGGGATCTCGAGCAGTACTTC. Translation gives CASSLETDRDLEQYF.

This clonotype appeared a few times. The rearrangement uses TRBV5-6 and TRBJ2-2; TRBD2 agrees at 7 bases. Germline trimming cut 4 bases from V and 7 bases from J; bases unmatched to any gene: 13. CDR1 SGHDT and CDR2 YYEEEE come from the germline V gene. This CDR3 has 16 residues. The CDR3 coding sequence is TGTGCCAGCAGCCTGCTTTGGCGGGAGAATCTCGGGGAGCTGTTTTTT. This codes for CASSLLWRENLGELFF. The variable domain in full, with the rest retrieved from reference TRBV5-6 and TRBJ2-2, is DAGVTQSPTHLIKTRGQQVTLRCSPKSGHDTVSWYQQALGQGPQFIFQYYEEEERQRGNFPDRFSGHQFPNYSSELNVNALLLGDSALYLCASSLLWRENLGELFFGEGSRLTVL.

This clonotype was picked up one time. The V call is TRBV5-6, the J call TRBJ2-7; 7 bases line up with TRBD2. The V gene end was trimmed by 1 base and the J gene end by 2 bases; junction bases not matched to a gene: 6. Per germline, CDR1 SGHDT and CDR2 YYEEEE. CDR3 length: 15 amino acids. The CDR3 nucleotides are TGTGCCAGCAGCTTGACAGCGGGGAGAGCCTACGAGCAGTACTTC. This sequence encodes CASSLTAGRAYEQYF.

This clonotype was detected many times. The CDR3 region has the DNA TGCAGTGGTGACGGAGGGGGGGGAACCTATGGCTACACCTTC. Encoded protein: CSGDGGGGTYGYTF. The chain joins TRBV20-1 to TRBJ1-2, with D perhaps matching TRBD1 (6 bases). The length of the CDR3 is 14 residues. Trimming took off 7 bases at V and 4 bases at J, with 19 bases between the two ends. Germline V gene lookup returns CDR1 DFQATT and CDR2 SNEGSKA (reference sequence).

The chain combines TRBV29-1 with TRBJ2-7; TRBD1 matches 7 bases. The V gene end was trimmed by 5 bases and the J gene end by 0 bases; junction bases not matched to a gene: 16. Germline-derived CDR1 and CDR2 are SQVTM and ANQGSEA. The CDR3 runs to 17 residues. CDR3 protein: CSVTFSEIQGNSYEQYF. The CDR3 DNA is TGCAGCGTTACTTTTTCGGAAATACAGGGGAACTCCTACGAGCAGTACTTC.

J is TRBJ2-7 and V is TRBV6-2 or TRBV6-3, with a tentative D call TRBD1 (6 bases). This CDR3 has 12 amino acids. Germline CDR1 reads MNHEY; CDR2 reads SVGEGT. Trimming cost V 8 bases and J 2 bases, with 10 bases left between them. The CDR3 coding sequence is TGTGCCAGCGGGACACCAGCCTACGAGCAGTACTTC. It yields the protein CASGTPAYEQYF.

This chain links TRBV20-1 with TRBJ1-5; D may be TRBD1 (6 bases). From germline, CDR1 is DFQATT and CDR2 SNEGSKA (reference sequence). The CDR3 contains 17 residues. With 5 bases removed from V and 2 bases from J, the gap between germline ends came to 22 bases. The CDR3 region is CSASTTYRQDRNQPQHF. CDR3 DNA: TGCAGTGCTTCAACAACCTACCGACAGGATCGCAATCAGCCCCAGCATTTT.

This clonotype was counted many times. J is TRBJ2-5 and V is TRBV6-1; D gene ambiguous. The CDR3 totals 14 residues. Per the germline V gene, CDR1 is MNHNS and CDR2 is SASEGT. Trimming took 5 bases from V and 4 from J, leaving 14 bases between them. CDR3 in DNA: TGTGCCAGCAGTCCCGCCCGCGGAATAGAGACCCAGTACTTC. It yields the protein CASSPARGIETQYF.

In regard to this clonotype: Being one base from a much bigger clone, this may be a read error. The J gene is TRBJ1-1, the V gene TRBV7-8; no firm D call. The germline CDR1 and CDR2 sequences are SGHVS and FQNEAQ. The CDR3 has 13 amino acids. The CDR3 sequence: CASGLFLSYEAFF. Here the CDR3 DNA reads TGTGCCAGCGGCTTATTCCTTTCTTATGAAGCTTTCTTT.

This clonotype appeared many times. The chain recombines TRBV29-1 with TRBJ1-1, with D unresolved. CDR3 length: 11 amino acids. CDR1 is SQVTM, CDR2 ANQGSEA, per germline. Trimming stripped 4 bases from V and 10 bases from J, with 13 bases between. The CDR3 bases are TGCAGCGTTGTGTCCGGTGGGAGAGCTTTCTTT. This sequence encodes CSVVSGGRAFF.

This clonotype has at least ten counts. The chain joins TRBV6-5 to TRBJ1-2, with 7 bases fitting TRBD1. This CDR3 contains 16 residues. CDR1 and CDR2 from the germline V gene are MNHEY and SVGAGI. The V segment lost 1 base and the J segment 2 bases; nucleotides outside the gene matches: 7. The CDR3 coding sequence is TGTGCCAGCAGTTACTTTCGACAGGGTGGAAACTATGGCTACACCTTC. This encodes CASSYFRQGGNYGYTF.

The chain combines TRBV7-9 with TRBJ2-5; TRBD2 matches 11 bases. Looked up from germline, CDR1 is SEHNR and CDR2 is FQNEAQ (reference sequence). V was pared by 5 bases and J by 3 bases, with 8 bases of the junction left unmatched. The CDR3 spans 16 residues. CDR3 sequence reads: CASSKTSGKYKETQYF. The CDR3 DNA follows: TGTGCCAGCAGCAAGACTAGCGGGAAATACAAAGAGACCCAGTACTTC.

V and J are TRBV29-1 and TRBJ2-1, with D perhaps TRBD1 or TRBD2 (7 bases each). CDR1 and CDR2 from the germline V gene are SQVTM and ANQGSEA. V lost 3 bases to trimming and J lost 6 bases, with 12 bases between them. This CDR3 has 13 residues. DNA of the CDR3: TGCAGCGTTGACAGGGGGGGGGGCAATGAGCAGTTCTTC. It codes for CSVDRGGGNEQFF.

This chain links TRBV27 with TRBJ2-2; D perhaps matches TRBD1 (6 bases). The germline gives CDR1 MNHEY, CDR2 SMNVEV (reference sequence). CDR3 size: 15 residues. V was shortened by 5 bases and J by 2 bases, with 12 bases between the two germline ends. The CDR3 sequence is CASSPGQFNTGELFF. In nucleotides, the CDR3 is TGTGCCAGCAGTCCCGGACAGTTTAACACCGGGGAGCTGTTTTTT.

This clonotype was counted between two and nine times. The V and J genes are TRBV11-2 and TRBJ1-4, with a tentative D call TRBD1 (5 bases). This CDR3 comprises 14 residues. CDR1 SGHAT and CDR2 FQNNGV come from the germline V gene. V was cut by 5 bases and J by 7 bases, with 14 bases left in between. The CDR3 here is CASSPGRYSEKLFF. DNA for the CDR3: TGTGCCAGCAGCCCGGGGCGGTACAGTGAAAAACTGTTTTTT.

This clonotype was seen a few times. The chain links TRBV14 to TRBJ2-3; 7 positions match TRBD2. J was trimmed by 12 bases and V by 3 bases; bases with no gene match: 6. The CDR3 covers 12 residues. Looked up from germline, CDR1 is SGHDN and CDR2 is FVKESK. This CDR3 is CASSHGLVDQYF. The CDR3 nucleotides are TGTGCCAGCAGCCACGGACTAGTCGATCAGTATTTT.

This clonotype was found a few times. V is TRBV29-1 and J is TRBJ2-2, with no clear D. V was cut by 7 bases and J by 3 bases, with 9 bases left in between. CDR3 length equals 12 residues. The germline gives CDR1 SQVTM, CDR2 ANQGSEA. The CDR3 bases are TGCAGCGGCCGGGCGTACACCGGGGAGCTGTTTTTT. This codes for CSGRAYTGELFF.

The chain recombines TRBV7-9 with TRBJ2-7; D perhaps matches TRBD2 (5 bases). The CDR3 length is 16 residues. Trimming took off 5 bases at V and 0 bases at J, with 17 bases between the two ends. Germline V gene data show CDR1 as SEHNR and CDR2 as FQNEAQ (reference sequence). For the CDR3, the DNA is TGTGCCAGCAGCCCAACCAGTGGGAGAGGCTCCTACGAGCAGTACTTC. Its protein is CASSPTSGRGSYEQYF.

This clonotype was counted only a few times. This sequence joins TRBV19 and TRBJ2-2, with D possibly being TRBD1 or TRBD2 (5 bases each). This CDR3 contains 14 residues. V was clipped by 6 bases and J by 3 bases, with 11 bases between them. Germline V gives CDR1 LNHDA, CDR2 SQIVND (reference sequence). CDR3 DNA: TGTGCCAGTAGGGGGGTGAGGGACACCGGGGAGCTGTTTTTT. Translating gives CASRGVRDTGELFF.